The source of this TCR beta chain is a study of vaccination effects on CD4 cells after COVID-19. Antigen-specific CD4+ T cells were expanded (with viral peptide pools) by the ViraFEST assay ahead of sequencing. The authors isolated CD4+ T cells after more than eight days of culture. V was clipped by 4 bases and J by 4 bases; unmatched bases: 10. Germline V gives CDR1 SGHRS, CDR2 YFSETQ. This CDR3 comprises 16 residues. With respect to this clone: Its specificity is not known.

Sequenced by immunoSEQ multiplex PCR; TCRdb stores in-frame clones only, minus some. This table has around 83,000 clones, approximately 74% appearing once. The sequencing here drew on CD4+ T cells from PBMCs cultured with HCoV-229E spike peptides, taken before COVID-19 vaccination. The source of this sequence is a human donor who received a COVID-19 vaccine. V and J are TRBV5-1 and TRBJ2-5; TRBD1 matches at 10 bases. CDR3 amino acids: CASSTRQGATGETQYF. CDR3 sequence (DNA): TGCGCCAGCAGCACCAGACAGGGGGCGACGGGAGAGACCCAGTACTTC.